This T cell receptor (beta chain) was captured in a study of response to subunit inactivated influenza vaccine (dated by TCRdb to about 2018). Broadly, across the study: To follow how T cells responded to a trivalent subunit inactivated influenza vaccine, the researchers relied on deep quantitative profiling of the T cell receptor repertoire.

Trimming takes 7 bases off V and 2 bases off J; junction bases not matched to a gene: 10. The CDR1 and CDR2 encoded by the germline V gene are SQVTM and ANQGSEA. The CDR3 runs 15 amino acids, cysteine and phenylalanine included. Only the CDR3 DNA stays, 45 bases, in frame from base 1. Points the paper makes about the study in general: According to the authors, only a limited number of new T cells may be recruited by each seasonal influenza vaccination.

Library preparation employed RT-PCR. The sample was run on an Illumina HiSeq 2500. In-frame beta chains were kept once TCRdb had trimmed the public reads at Q25 with fastp and called clones with MiXCR. Every entry covers one CDR3 protein and lists the most common genes and DNA from its rows. For this sample the table gives about 650,000 distinct CDR3 sequences, of which more than 15% were detected only once. The leading ten clones occupy around 10% of the sample. A word on this clonotype: Which antigen it targets is not known. Nothing much larger sits one base from this clone, and base qualities are not available.

The sequence derives from a man aged 45-65 years who received an inactivated influenza vaccine. Donor details come from another sample of the same person, matched by shared clones. The chain is made from TRBV29-1 and TRBJ2-2; 7 central bases correspond to TRBD2. Source: PBMCs from blood, taken approximately 12 days after vaccination. The CDR3 has the sequence CSALPSGHNTGELFF. The sequence in DNA is TGCAGCGCACTGCCTAGCGGACATAACACCGGGGAGCTGTTTTTT.